These 6 T cell receptor beta chains originate from one sample sequenced in a study of cytomegalovirus exposure and HLA in healthy donors. Some clones are missing from TCRdb's copy, which holds only in-frame ones; the method was immunoSEQ multiplex PCR. The sample includes fewer than 250,000 clones, about 87% seen only once; the top ten take 2.6%. The source material was PBMCs. Receptor source: a man between 18 and 35 years old in good health and CMV-seronegative.

The chain joins TRBV7-2 to TRBJ1-2, with D tentatively TRBD1 (5 bases). This CDR3 is 14 amino acids long. CDR1 and CDR2 from the germline V gene are SGHTA and FQGNSA. Trimming removed 8 bases from V and 8 bases from J, with 21 bases in between. Here the CDR3 DNA reads TGTGCCAGCGGCTGGGGGGGAAGCAGTAGCGGCTACACCTTC. Translating it yields CASGWGGSSSGYTF.

The chain has TRBV7-7 and TRBJ2-3; no clear D. The ends were cut back, 0 bases at V and 2 bases at J, with 6 bases in the middle. Germline V gene lookup returns CDR1 SSHAT and CDR2 FNYEAQ (reference sequence). The CDR3 is 14 residues long. CDR3: CASSLAQNTDTQYF. CDR3 sequence (DNA): TGTGCCAGCAGCTTAGCCCAGAACACAGATACGCAGTATTTT.

The rearrangement links TRBV7-2 to TRBJ2-1, with 8 nucleotides matching TRBD2. CDR1 and CDR2 (germline): SGHTA, FQGNSA. With 2 bases clipped from V and 4 bases from J, the junction kept 4 bases outside the gene matches. The CDR3 is 15 residues long. The CDR3 reads CASSLWAGGYNEQFF. In DNA form, the CDR3 reads TGTGCCAGCAGCTTATGGGCGGGAGGTTACAATGAGCAGTTCTTC.

This clone came up a few times. The chain couples TRBV19 to TRBJ1-5; 8 nucleotides agree with TRBD1. The CDR3 totals 15 residues. The V segment lost 6 bases and the J segment 0 bases; nucleotides outside the gene matches: 4. CDR1 and CDR2 from the germline V gene are LNHDA and SQIVND (reference sequence). CDR3 DNA: TGTGCCAGTAGCAACAGGGGGTATAGCAATCAGCCCCAGCATTTT. Its protein is CASSNRGYSNQPQHF.

Only one count was recorded for this clone. The chain employs TRBV27 and TRBJ1-5; TRBD1 matches 7 bases. The germline CDR1 and CDR2 sequences are MNHEY and SMNVEV (reference sequence). The ends lost 5 bases at V and 5 bases at J; junction bases unmatched: 6. This CDR3 comprises 14 residues. CDR3 nucleotide sequence: TGTGCCAGCAGTCGCAGACAGGGCCATCAGCCCCAGCATTTT. Protein: CASSRRQGHQPQHF.

This chain connects TRBV2 to TRBJ1-3; TRBD1 matches 9 bases. Germline values: CDR1 SNHLY, CDR2 FYNNEI. The CDR3 contains 13 residues. Trimming removed 6 bases from V and 6 bases from J; junction bases left unmatched: 3. The CDR3 loop reads CASRGTGTNTIYF. CDR3 coding DNA: TGTGCCAGCAGGGGGACAGGGACAAACACCATATATTTT. Full variable domain (rest looked up from reference TRBV2 and TRBJ1-3): EPEVTQTPSHQVTQMGQEVILRCVPISNHLYFYWYRQILGQKVEFLVSFYNNEISEKSEIFDDQFSVERPDGSNFTLKIRSTKLEDSAMYFCASRGTGTNTIYFGEGSWLTVV.